Shown below are 13 T cell receptor beta chains from a single sample sequenced in a study of cytomegalovirus exposure and HLA in healthy donors. The PCR had 60 Vbeta and 13 Jbeta primers. The assay was immunoSEQ multiplex PCR, and TCRdb's table has in-frame clones only and misses some. This sample has under 200,000 clones; around 80% occur once, and the top ten carry 2.1%. The sample was PBMCs. The receptors come from a man aged 40-49 years in good health and CMV-seronegative.

The V gene is TRBV14, the J gene TRBJ2-2; 13 bases are a match to TRBD2. Germline lookup yields CDR1 SGHDN and CDR2 FVKESK. The CDR3 spans 18 residues. The V and J ends lost 2 bases and 6 bases, in that order; junction bases with no gene match: 9. The DNA for the CDR3 is TGTGCCAGCAGCCAACCCCCCGGACTAGCGGGAGCCCCCGGGGAGCTGTTTTTT. It codes for CASSQPPGLAGAPGELFF.

The chain recombines TRBV6-5 with TRBJ2-7; D may be TRBD2 (5 bases). Trimming removed 8 bases at V and 6 bases at J, with 11 bases between. This CDR3 spans 11 amino acids. Germline values: CDR1 MNHEY, CDR2 SVGAGI. CDR3 in amino acids: CASLLGSEQYF. The CDR3, as DNA: TGTGCCAGCTTACTAGGGAGCGAGCAGTACTTC.

The rearrangement uses TRBV29-1 and TRBJ1-1; D ambiguous. CDR1 is SQVTM and CDR2 is ANQGSEA in the germline V gene. The CDR3 has 13 residues. V gave up 5 bases and J gave up 8 bases, with 18 bases separating them. CDR3 sequence: CSVSTGAITEAFF. The CDR3, as DNA: TGCAGCGTTTCCACGGGTGCAATCACCGAAGCTTTCTTT.

The V call is TRBV7-9, the J call TRBJ2-3; D gene unclear. The V end lost 5 bases, the J end lost 4 bases, and 10 bases lay between the germline ends. The germline V gene encodes CDR1 SEHNR and CDR2 FQNEAQ (reference sequence). The CDR3 sequence is 13 residues long. Here the CDR3 DNA reads TGTGCCAGCAGCCCGAGTGCCCCAGATACGCAGTATTTT. Translation gives CASSPSAPDTQYF. Looking up the rest from reference TRBV7-9 and TRBJ2-3 gives the full variable domain: DTGVSQNPRHKITKRGQNVTFRCDPISEHNRLYWYRQTLGQGPEFLTYFQNEAQLEKSRLLSDRFSAERPKGSFSTLEIQRTEQGDSAMYLCASSPSAPDTQYFGPGTRLTVL.

The chain employs TRBV19 and TRBJ2-1, with TRBD2 identical over 9 bases. CDR1 and CDR2 (germline): LNHDA, SQIVND (reference sequence). This CDR3 comprises 14 residues. V was pared by 7 bases and J by 6 bases, with 7 bases of the junction left unmatched. CDR3 DNA sequence: TGTGCCAGTACCTATAGCGGGAGCCGCAATGAGCAGTTCTTC. Translated: CASTYSGSRNEQFF.

The chain is built from TRBV7-2 and TRBJ2-7; no clear D gene. V was clipped by 5 bases and J by 6 bases, with 11 bases between them. The CDR3 consists of 12 residues. The V gene's germline CDR1 is SGHTA and CDR2 FQGNSA. The CDR3 sequence: CASSREIPEQYF. CDR3 nucleotide sequence: TGTGCCAGCAGCCGAGAAATCCCCGAGCAGTACTTC. The full variable domain, its missing parts supplied by reference TRBV7-2 and TRBJ2-7, is GAGVSQSPSNKVTEKGKDVELRCDPISGHTALYWYRQSLGQGLEFLIYFQGNSAPDKSGLPSDRFSAERTGGSVSTLTIQRTQQEDSAVYLCASSREIPEQYFGPGTRLTVT.

Points on this clone: One junction end does not reproduce the germline sequence, and a read error may be involved. The CDR3 protein is CSSSFSGTRTHNEQFF. The CDR3 bases are TGTTCCAGCAGCTTCTCCGGGACTAGGACACACAATGAGCAGTTCTTC. V usage is TRBV7-9 and J usage is TRBJ2-1, with 8 positions matching TRBD2. CDR3 length: 16 residues. Germline loops: CDR1 SEHNR, CDR2 FQNEAQ (reference sequence).

The genes are TRBV9 and TRBJ2-3, with a weak D call TRBD2 (6 bases). V lost 0 bases and J lost 8, with 19 bases in between. The CDR3 consists of 16 residues. CDR1 SGDLS and CDR2 YYNGEE come from the germline V gene. CDR3 DNA sequence: TGTGCCAGCAGCGTAGCAGGCGGGACGGTACAAGGTACGCAGTATTTT. This codes for CASSVAGGTVQGTQYF. Together with reference TRBV9 and TRBJ2-3, the CDR3 gives the full variable domain: DSGVTQTPKHLITATGQRVTLRCSPRSGDLSVYWYQQSLDQGLQFLIQYYNGEERAKGNILERFSAQQFPDLHSELNLSSLELGDSALYFCASSVAGGTVQGTQYFGPGTRLTVL.

This clone was counted once. The chain carries TRBV25-1 and TRBJ2-5; 8 bases are shared with TRBD1. J was trimmed by 5 bases and V by 5 bases; bases with no gene match: 13. The CDR3 contains 16 residues. CDR1 and CDR2 (germline): MGHDK, SYGVNS. CDR3 protein: CASSRTGFRARETQYF. Here the CDR3 DNA reads TGTGCCAGCAGTAGGACAGGGTTCAGGGCGAGGGAGACCCAGTACTTC.

V is TRBV11-2 and J is TRBJ1-4; unclear D gene. V shed 8 bases and J shed 8 bases, with 15 bases lying between them. Germline V lookup: CDR1 SGHAT, CDR2 FQNNGV. The CDR3 is 13 amino acids. The CDR3 reads CASARGVSEKLFF. CDR3 bases: TGTGCCAGCGCGCGGGGAGTGTCAGAAAAACTGTTTTTT.

The rearrangement links TRBV28 to TRBJ2-1; 8 nucleotides align to TRBD2. The CDR3 has 16 residues. Trimming took 5 bases from V and 0 from J; bases not matched to a gene: 6. The germline V gene encodes CDR1 MDHEN and CDR2 SYDVKM. DNA for the CDR3: TGTGCCAGCAGTGTACTAGCGGAGCCCTCCTACAATGAGCAGTTCTTC. Encoded protein: CASSVLAEPSYNEQFF.

The rearrangement uses TRBV7-9 and TRBJ2-2; 12 bases fit TRBD2. Looked up from germline, CDR1 is SEHNR and CDR2 is FQNEAQ (reference sequence). The CDR3 runs 15 residues. The V gene end was trimmed by 5 bases and the J gene end by 6 bases; junction bases not matched to a gene: 4. CDR3: CASSPTSGRSGELFF. The CDR3 DNA sequence: TGTGCCAGCAGCCCGACTAGCGGGAGATCCGGGGAGCTGTTTTTT.

The gene calls are TRBV7-8 and TRBJ2-1, with TRBD2 matching 11 bases. V lost 0 bases, J lost 6 bases, and 4 bases stayed unmatched. This CDR3 comprises 16 residues. Germline CDR1 is SGHVS and CDR2 is FQNEAQ. CDR3 protein: CASSLARGLAANEQFF. The CDR3 region has the DNA TGTGCCAGCAGCTTAGCGAGGGGACTAGCGGCCAATGAGCAGTTCTTC. Full variable domain (missing parts from reference TRBV7-8 and TRBJ2-1): GAGVSQSPRYKVAKRGQDVALRCDPISGHVSLFWYQQALGQGPEFLTYFQNEAQLDKSGLPSDRFFAERPEGSVSTLKIQRTQQEDSAVYLCASSLARGLAANEQFFGPGTRLTVL.